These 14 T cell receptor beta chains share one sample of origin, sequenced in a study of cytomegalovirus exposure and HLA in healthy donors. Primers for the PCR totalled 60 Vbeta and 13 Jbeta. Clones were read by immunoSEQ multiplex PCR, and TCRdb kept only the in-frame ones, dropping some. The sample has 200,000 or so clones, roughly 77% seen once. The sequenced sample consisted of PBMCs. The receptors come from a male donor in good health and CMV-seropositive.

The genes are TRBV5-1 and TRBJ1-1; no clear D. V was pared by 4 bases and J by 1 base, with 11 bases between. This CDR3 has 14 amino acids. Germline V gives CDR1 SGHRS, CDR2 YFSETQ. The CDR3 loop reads CASSDRRGNTEAFF. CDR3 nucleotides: TGCGCCAGCAGCGACCGGCGGGGGAACACTGAAGCTTTCTTT.

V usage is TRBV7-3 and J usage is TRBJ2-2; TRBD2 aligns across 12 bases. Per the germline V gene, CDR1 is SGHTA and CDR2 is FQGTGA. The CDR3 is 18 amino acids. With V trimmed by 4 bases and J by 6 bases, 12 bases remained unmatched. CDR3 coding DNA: TGTGCCAGCAGCTCGCAAAACGGACTAGCGGGGAAAGCCGGGGAGCTGTTTTTT. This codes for CASSSQNGLAGKAGELFF. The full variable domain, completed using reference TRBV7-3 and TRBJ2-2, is GAGVSQTPSNKVTEKGKYVELRCDPISGHTALYWYRQSLGQGPEFLIYFQGTGAADDSGLPNDRFFAVRPEGSVSTLKIQRTERGDSAVYLCASSSQNGLAGKAGELFFGEGSRLTVL.

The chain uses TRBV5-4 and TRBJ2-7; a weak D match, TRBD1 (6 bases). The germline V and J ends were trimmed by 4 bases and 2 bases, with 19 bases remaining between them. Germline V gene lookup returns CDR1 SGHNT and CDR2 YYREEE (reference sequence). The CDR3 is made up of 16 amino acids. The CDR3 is CASSPRGGQITYEQYF. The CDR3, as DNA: TGTGCCAGCAGCCCCCGCGGAGGACAGATTACCTACGAGCAGTACTTC.

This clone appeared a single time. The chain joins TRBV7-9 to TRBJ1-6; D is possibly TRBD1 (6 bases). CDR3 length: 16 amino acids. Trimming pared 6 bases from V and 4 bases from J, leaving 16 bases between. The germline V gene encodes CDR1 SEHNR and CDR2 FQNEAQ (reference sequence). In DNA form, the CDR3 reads TGTGCCAGCAGACCCTCAGGGGCTACTTATAATTCACCCCTCCACTTT. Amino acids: CASRPSGATYNSPLHF.

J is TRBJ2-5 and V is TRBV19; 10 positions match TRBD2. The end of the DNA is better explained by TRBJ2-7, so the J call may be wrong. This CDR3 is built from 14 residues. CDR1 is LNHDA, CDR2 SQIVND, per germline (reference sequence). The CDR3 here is CAKNPIAGGYEQYF. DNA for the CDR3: TGTGCGAAAAACCCCATAGCGGGAGGCTACGAGCAGTACTTC.

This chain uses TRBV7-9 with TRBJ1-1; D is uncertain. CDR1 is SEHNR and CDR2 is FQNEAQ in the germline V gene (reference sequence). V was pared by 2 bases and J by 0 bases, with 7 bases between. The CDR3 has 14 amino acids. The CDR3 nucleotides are TGTGCCAGCAGCTTATTCCCTCTGAACACTGAAGCTTTCTTT. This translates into CASSLFPLNTEAFF.

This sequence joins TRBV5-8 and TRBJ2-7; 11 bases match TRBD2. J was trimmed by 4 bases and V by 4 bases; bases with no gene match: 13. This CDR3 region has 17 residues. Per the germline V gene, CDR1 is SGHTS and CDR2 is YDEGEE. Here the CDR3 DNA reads TGTGCCAGCAGCCATAGCGGGGGGGCCAGAGACCTTTACGAGCAGTACTTC. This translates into CASSHSGGARDLYEQYF. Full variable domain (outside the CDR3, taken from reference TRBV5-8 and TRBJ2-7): EAGVTQSPTHLIKTRGQQATLRCSPISGHTSVYWYQQALGLGLQFLLWYDEGEERNRGNFPPRFSGRQFPNYSSELNVNALELEDSALYLCASSHSGGARDLYEQYFGPGTRLTVT.

The CDR3 sequence: CASGHSDTQYF. CDR3 bases: TGTGCTAGTGGTCACTCAGATACGCAGTATTTT. The J gene is TRBJ2-3, the V gene TRBV12-5; no definite D call. CDR3 length: 11 residues. V was trimmed by 5 bases and J by 4 bases, leaving 4 bases between them. CDR1 and CDR2 (germline): LGHNT, FRNRAP.

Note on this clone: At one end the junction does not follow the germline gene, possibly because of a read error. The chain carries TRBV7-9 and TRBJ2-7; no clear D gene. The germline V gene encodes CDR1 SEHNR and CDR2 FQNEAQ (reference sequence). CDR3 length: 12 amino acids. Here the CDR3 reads CSSSRVSYEQYF. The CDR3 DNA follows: TGTTCCAGCAGCCGAGTTAGCTACGAGCAGTACTTC.

CDR3 bases: TGTGCCAGCAGTGACTCGAATGGACAGGGGGCTTATGGCTACACCTTC. Its translation: CASSDSNGQGAYGYTF. The chain recombines TRBV6-4 with TRBJ1-2; 11 positions match TRBD1. Unmatched junction bases numbered 5, after V lost 0 bases and J lost 5 bases. Germline CDR1 reads MRHNA; CDR2 reads SNTAGT. The CDR3 extends over 16 amino acids.

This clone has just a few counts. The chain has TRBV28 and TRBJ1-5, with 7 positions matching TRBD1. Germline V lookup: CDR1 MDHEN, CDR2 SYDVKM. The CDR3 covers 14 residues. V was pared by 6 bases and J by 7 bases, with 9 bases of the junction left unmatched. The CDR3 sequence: CASSSTGVWQPQHF. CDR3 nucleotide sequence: TGTGCCAGCAGCTCTACAGGGGTTTGGCAGCCCCAGCATTTT.

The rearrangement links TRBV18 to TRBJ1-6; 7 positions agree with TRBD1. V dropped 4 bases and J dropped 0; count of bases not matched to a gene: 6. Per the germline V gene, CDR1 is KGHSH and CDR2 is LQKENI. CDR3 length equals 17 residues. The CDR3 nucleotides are TGTGCCAGCTCACAACAGGGGCCAAACTCCTATAATTCACCCCTCCACTTT. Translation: CASSQQGPNSYNSPLHF.

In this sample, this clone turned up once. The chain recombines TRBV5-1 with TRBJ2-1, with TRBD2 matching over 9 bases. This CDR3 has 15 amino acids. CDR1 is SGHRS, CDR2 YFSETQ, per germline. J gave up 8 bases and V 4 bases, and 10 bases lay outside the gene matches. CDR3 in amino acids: CASSPIAGVPDEQFF. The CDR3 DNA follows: TGCGCCAGCAGCCCTATAGCGGGGGTACCAGATGAGCAGTTCTTC.

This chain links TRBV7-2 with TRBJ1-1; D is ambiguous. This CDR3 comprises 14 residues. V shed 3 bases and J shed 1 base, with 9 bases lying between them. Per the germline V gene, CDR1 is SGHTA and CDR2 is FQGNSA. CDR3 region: CASSFRRSNTEAFF. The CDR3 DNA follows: TGTGCCAGCAGCTTCCGCAGATCGAACACTGAAGCTTTCTTT.